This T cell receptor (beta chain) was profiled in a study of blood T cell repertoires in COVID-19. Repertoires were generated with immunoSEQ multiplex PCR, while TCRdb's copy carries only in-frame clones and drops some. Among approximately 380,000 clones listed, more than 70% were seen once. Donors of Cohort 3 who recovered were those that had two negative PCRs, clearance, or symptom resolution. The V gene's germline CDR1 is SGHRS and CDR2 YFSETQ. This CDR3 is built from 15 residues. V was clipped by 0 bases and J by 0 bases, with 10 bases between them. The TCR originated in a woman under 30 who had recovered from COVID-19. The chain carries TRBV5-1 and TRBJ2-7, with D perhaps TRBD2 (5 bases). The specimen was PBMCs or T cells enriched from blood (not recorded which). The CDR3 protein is CASSLAGVISYEQYF. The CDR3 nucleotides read TGCGCCAGCAGCTTGGCCGGGGTTATCTCCTACGAGCAGTACTTC.